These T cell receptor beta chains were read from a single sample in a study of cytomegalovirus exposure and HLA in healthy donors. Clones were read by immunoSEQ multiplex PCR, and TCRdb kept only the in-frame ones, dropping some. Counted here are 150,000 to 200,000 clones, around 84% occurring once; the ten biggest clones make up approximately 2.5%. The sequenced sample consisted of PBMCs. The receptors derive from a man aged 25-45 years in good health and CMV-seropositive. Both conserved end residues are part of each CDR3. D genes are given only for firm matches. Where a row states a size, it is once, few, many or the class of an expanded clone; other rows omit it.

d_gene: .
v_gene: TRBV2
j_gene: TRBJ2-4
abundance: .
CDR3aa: CASSDRPLVKNIQYF
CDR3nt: TGTGCCAGCAGTGACAGGCCCTTGGTCAAAAACATTCAGTACTTC

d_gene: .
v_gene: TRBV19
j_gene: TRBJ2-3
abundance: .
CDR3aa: CASSIVQGADTQYF
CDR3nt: TGTGCCAGTAGTATAGTACAGGGCGCGGATACGCAGTATTTT

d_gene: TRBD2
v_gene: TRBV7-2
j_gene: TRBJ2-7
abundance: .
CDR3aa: CASSLGTPSGRTYEQYF
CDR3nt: TGTGCCAGCAGCTTAGGGACCCCTAGCGGGAGGACCTACGAGCAGTACTTC

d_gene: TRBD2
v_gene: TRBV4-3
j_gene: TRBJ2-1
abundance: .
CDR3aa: CASSRTSGSYNEQFF
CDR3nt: TGCGCCAGCAGCCGGACTAGCGGGAGTTACAATGAGCAGTTCTTC

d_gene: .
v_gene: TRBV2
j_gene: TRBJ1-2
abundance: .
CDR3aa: CASSDQGISGGYTF
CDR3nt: TGTGCCAGCAGTGATCAGGGGATTAGTGGTGGCTACACCTTC

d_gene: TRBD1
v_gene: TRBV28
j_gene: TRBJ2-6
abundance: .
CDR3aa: CASSFGQGNSGANVLTF
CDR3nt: TGTGCCAGCAGTTTCGGACAGGGGAACTCTGGGGCCAACGTCCTGACTTTC

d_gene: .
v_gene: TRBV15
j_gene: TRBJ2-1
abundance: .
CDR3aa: CATSYLDLLDNEQFF
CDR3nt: TGTGCCACCAGCTATTTAGATCTACTCGACAATGAGCAGTTCTTC

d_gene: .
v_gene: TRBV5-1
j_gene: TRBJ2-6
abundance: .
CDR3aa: CASSFFPPSAGANVLTF
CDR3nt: TGCGCCAGCAGCTTTTTTCCCCCCTCTGCTGGGGCCAACGTCCTGACTTTC

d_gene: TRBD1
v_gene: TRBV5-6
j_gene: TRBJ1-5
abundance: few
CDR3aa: CASSRQGSNQPQHF
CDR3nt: TGTGCCAGCAGCCGACAGGGAAGCAATCAGCCCCAGCATTTT

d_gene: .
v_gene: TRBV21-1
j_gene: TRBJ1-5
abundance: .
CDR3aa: CASSPRDSISNQPQHF
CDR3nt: TGTGCCAGCAGCCCCCGGGACAGCATTAGCAATCAGCCCCAGCATTTT

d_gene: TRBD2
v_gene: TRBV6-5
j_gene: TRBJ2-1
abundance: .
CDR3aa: CASSYSTGTSHNEQFF
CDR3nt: TGTGCCAGCAGTTACTCAACCGGGACTAGTCACAATGAGCAGTTCTTC